The 27 T cell receptor beta chains below were found in one sample sequenced in a study of cytomegalovirus exposure and HLA in healthy donors. PCR employed 60 Vbeta and 13 Jbeta primers. Assay: immunoSEQ multiplex PCR; the TCRdb copy retains only in-frame clones and omits some. The sample yields 160,000 or so clones, approximately 82% seen once. Sample: PBMCs. These receptors all stem from a male donor in good health and CMV-seronegative.

This chain connects TRBV13 to TRBJ2-7, with D perhaps TRBD2 (5 bases). The germline CDR1 and CDR2 sequences are PRHDT and FYEKMQ (reference sequence). V was trimmed by 5 bases and J by 6 bases, leaving 23 bases between them. The CDR3 runs to 16 residues. In DNA, the CDR3 is TGTGCCAGCAGCCCCCAGGCTAGCAGCGTCAAAGTCGAGCAGTACTTC. Translating gives CASSPQASSVKVEQYF.

This chain links TRBV11-3 with TRBJ2-2; 10 nucleotides line up with TRBD1. The CDR3 covers 16 residues. CDR1 is SGHNT and CDR2 is YENEEA in the germline V gene. The V gene end was trimmed by 1 base and the J gene end by 3 bases; junction bases not matched to a gene: 2. CDR3 DNA sequence: TGTGCCAGCAGCTTAGGGGGACAGGGGTACACCGGGGAGCTGTTTTTT. Its translation: CASSLGGQGYTGELFF.

The genes are TRBV27 and TRBJ1-2; 7 positions agree with TRBD1. Germline-derived CDR1 and CDR2 are MNHEY and SMNVEV (reference sequence). The CDR3 spans 14 residues. With 5 bases clipped from V and 5 bases from J, the junction kept 8 bases outside the gene matches. CDR3: CASSRSGGLYGYTF. The CDR3 DNA sequence: TGTGCCAGCAGTAGATCAGGGGGGTTGTATGGCTACACCTTC.

V is TRBV9 and J is TRBJ2-3; 7 bases are a match to TRBD2. Germline V lookup: CDR1 SGDLS, CDR2 YYNGEE. This CDR3 region has 14 residues. J lost 5 bases, V lost 3 bases, and 6 bases had no gene match. In DNA, the CDR3 is TGTGCCAGCAGCGGCGGGGGAATTGGAGATACGCAGTATTTT. Residues: CASSGGGIGDTQYF.

The chain recombines TRBV7-9 with TRBJ2-3; a possible D gene is TRBD2 (6 bases). The CDR3 extends over 16 amino acids. Per germline, CDR1 SEHNR and CDR2 FQNEAQ (reference sequence). V was cut by 2 bases and J by 2 bases, with 14 bases left in between. DNA for the CDR3: TGTGCCAGCAGCTTATTCCCGGGAGCCTACACAGATACGCAGTATTTT. This encodes CASSLFPGAYTDTQYF.

The rearrangement joins TRBV7-2 to TRBJ1-2; D is ambiguous. Germline V gives CDR1 SGHTA, CDR2 FQGNSA. The V end lost 1 base, the J end lost 6 bases, and 15 bases lay between the germline ends. The CDR3 has 15 amino acids. This CDR3 is CASSLVSGIVDGYTF. In DNA form, the CDR3 reads TGTGCCAGCAGCTTAGTTTCGGGTATCGTCGATGGCTACACCTTC.

The V gene is TRBV18, the J gene TRBJ2-3; 13 bases line up with TRBD2. Per the germline V gene, CDR1 is KGHSH and CDR2 is LQKENI. Losses at the gene ends were 5 bases for V and 4 bases for J; bases not matched to a gene: 3. CDR3 size: 15 residues. As DNA, the CDR3 is TGTGCCAGCTCAGAGGGGACTAGCGGGGCAGATACGCAGTATTTT. Its translation: CASSEGTSGADTQYF. The full variable domain, its missing parts supplied by reference TRBV18 and TRBJ2-3, is NAGVMQNPRHLVRRRGQEARLRCSPMKGHSHVYWYRQLPEEGLKFMVYLQKENIIDESGMPKERFSAEFPKEGPSILRIQQVVRGDSAAYFCASSEGTSGADTQYFGPGTRLTVL.

The rearrangement joins TRBV4-2 to TRBJ2-5, with 7 nucleotides matching TRBD2. The CDR3 extends over 16 amino acids. CDR1 LGHNA and CDR2 YNFKEQ come from the germline V gene. The V and J ends lost 2 bases and 5 bases, in that order; junction bases with no gene match: 11. CDR3 sequence: CASSQTSAGAGETQYF. The CDR3 DNA reads as TGTGCCAGCAGCCAAACCTCGGCGGGAGCGGGGGAGACCCAGTACTTC.

Written as DNA, the CDR3 is TGTGCCATCAGACAGGGGAACACTGAAGCTTTCTTT. Residues: CAIRQGNTEAFF. The V gene is TRBV10-3, the J gene TRBJ1-1; tentatively, D is TRBD1 (6 bases). CDR3 length: 12 amino acids. CDR1 ENHRY and CDR2 SYGVKD come from the germline V gene. The V end was cut by 6 bases, the J end by 1 base, with 6 bases between.

The chain uses TRBV4-3 and TRBJ1-1; no definite D call. V was trimmed by 11 bases and J by 0 bases, leaving 13 bases between them. The CDR3 contains 13 residues. Germline V gene lookup returns CDR1 LGHNA and CDR2 YSLEER. The CDR3 DNA sequence: TGCGCCTCCTCGGGGTACATGAACACTGAAGCTTTCTTT. It encodes CASSGYMNTEAFF.

This chain joins TRBV7-9 and TRBJ1-1; no reliable D call. Germline loops: CDR1 SEHNR, CDR2 FQNEAQ (reference sequence). With 4 bases removed from V and 5 bases from J, the gap between germline ends came to 14 bases. The CDR3 extends over 14 amino acids. The CDR3 DNA reads TGTGCCAGCAGCTGGGGAGGTGGCGGAACTGAAGCTTTCTTT. Protein sequence: CASSWGGGGTEAFF.

The sample holds a few counts of this clone. The V and J genes are TRBV19 and TRBJ2-3, with 10 positions matching TRBD1. Trimming took 6 bases from V and 2 from J; bases not matched to a gene: 5. The germline V gene encodes CDR1 LNHDA and CDR2 SQIVND (reference sequence). CDR3 length equals 15 residues. Here the CDR3 DNA reads TGTGCCAGTAGCGCCGGGACAGGGGTCACAGATACGCAGTATTTT. It codes for CASSAGTGVTDTQYF.

V is TRBV27 and J is TRBJ2-7; perhaps TRBD2 as D (6 bases). V lost 3 bases and J 0 bases, leaving 12 bases between the germline ends. CDR1 and CDR2 (germline): MNHEY, SMNVEV (reference sequence). The CDR3 is 15 residues long. CDR3 protein: CASSFWVEGSYEQYF. DNA for the CDR3: TGTGCCAGCAGTTTTTGGGTGGAGGGCTCCTACGAGCAGTACTTC.

The gene calls are TRBV6-5 and TRBJ2-3, with 10 bases aligning to TRBD1. The CDR3 covers 16 residues. The junction had 1 base not matched to a gene; V was cut back by 0 bases and J by 1 base. Per germline, CDR1 MNHEY and CDR2 SVGAGI. As DNA, the CDR3 is TGTGCCAGCAGTTACTCCGGGACAGGGGGCACAGATACGCAGTATTTT. It is translated as CASSYSGTGGTDTQYF.

The chain carries TRBV25-1 and TRBJ2-2; D remains ambiguous. V was pared by 5 bases and J by 2 bases, with 6 bases between. This CDR3 has 13 amino acids. Per germline, CDR1 MGHDK and CDR2 SYGVNS. CDR3 in amino acids: CASSPVNTGELFF. The CDR3 DNA is TGTGCCAGCAGTCCGGTTAACACCGGGGAGCTGTTTTTT.

The V and J genes are TRBV13 and TRBJ1-4; maybe TRBD1 (6 bases). V was trimmed by 5 bases and J by 4 bases, leaving 14 bases between them. The CDR3 is 15 amino acids. The germline V gene encodes CDR1 PRHDT and CDR2 FYEKMQ (reference sequence). In nucleotides, the CDR3 is TGTGCCAGCAGCCTCAGGGGAGAGGGTAATGAAAAACTGTTTTTT. Residues: CASSLRGEGNEKLFF.

The CDR3 here is CASSGTMDRESDTQYF. In nucleotides, the CDR3 is TGTGCCAGCAGTGGGACCATGGACAGGGAATCGGATACGCAGTATTTT. The rearrangement joins TRBV6-4 to TRBJ2-3; 8 bases agree with TRBD1. The CDR3 sequence is 16 residues long. Germline lookup yields CDR1 MRHNA and CDR2 SNTAGT. The trim removed 4 bases at V and 6 bases at J, leaving 12 bases unmatched.

This chain joins TRBV15 and TRBJ2-1, with D perhaps TRBD1 (6 bases). Looked up from germline, CDR1 is LNHNV and CDR2 is YYDKDF (reference sequence). With 1 base removed from V and 12 bases from J, the gap between germline ends came to 16 bases. This CDR3 comprises 14 residues. CDR3 amino acids: CATSRGQARWGQFF. The CDR3 nucleotides read TGTGCCACCAGCAGAGGACAGGCGAGGTGGGGGCAGTTCTTC.

This chain links TRBV6-5 with TRBJ1-5; no clear D gene. Between the trimmed V and J ends, which lost 2 bases and 3 bases, there was a span of 5 bases. Germline-derived CDR1 and CDR2 are MNHEY and SVGAGI. This CDR3 is 13 amino acids long. In DNA form, the CDR3 reads TGTGCCAGCAGTTACAACACCAATCAGCCCCAGCATTTT. This codes for CASSYNTNQPQHF.

V is TRBV7-9 and J is TRBJ1-2; TRBD1 agrees at 10 bases. The CDR3 has 16 residues. V dropped 5 bases and J dropped 8; count of bases not matched to a gene: 14. Germline assignment: CDR1 SEHNR and CDR2 FQNEAQ (reference sequence). CDR3: CASSHRDRGSQGGYTF. In nucleotides, the CDR3 is TGTGCCAGCAGCCACCGGGACAGGGGTTCTCAAGGAGGCTACACCTTC. Based on the CDR3 plus reference TRBV7-9 and TRBJ1-2, the full variable domain is DTGVSQNPRHKITKRGQNVTFRCDPISEHNRLYWYRQTLGQGPEFLTYFQNEAQLEKSRLLSDRFSAERPKGSFSTLEIQRTEQGDSAMYLCASSHRDRGSQGGYTFGSGTRLTVV.

This chain uses TRBV30 with TRBJ2-3; D unresolved. The germline V gene encodes CDR1 GTSNPN and CDR2 SVGIG (reference sequence). Trimming pared 0 bases from V and 6 bases from J, leaving 7 bases between. The CDR3 runs to 12 residues. Here the CDR3 reads CAWSVSGDTQYF. DNA of the CDR3: TGTGCCTGGAGTGTATCCGGGGATACGCAGTATTTT.

The CDR3 loop is CASSLVRGNTGELFF. The CDR3, as DNA: TGTGCCAGCAGCTTAGTACGGGGGAACACCGGGGAGCTGTTTTTT. The genes are TRBV7-2 and TRBJ2-2; maybe TRBD2 (5 bases). The V end was cut by 1 base, the J end by 1 base, with 7 bases between. CDR3 length: 15 amino acids. Germline lookup yields CDR1 SGHTA and CDR2 FQGNSA.

This clone showed up just a few times. The CDR3, as DNA: TGCGCCAGTAAGACAGGGGGGATCACAGATACGCAGTATTTT. It is translated as CASKTGGITDTQYF. The genes are TRBV5-1 and TRBJ2-3; 9 bases align to TRBD1. The CDR3 spans 14 residues. CDR1 is SGHRS and CDR2 is YFSETQ in the germline V gene. Trimming took 8 bases from V and 2 from J; bases not matched to a gene: 6. The full variable domain, in which reference TRBV5-1 and TRBJ2-3 provide the parts outside the CDR3, is KAGVTQTPRYLIKTRGQQVTLSCSPISGHRSVSWYQQTPGQGLQFLFEYFSETQRNKGNFPGRFSGRQFSNSRSEMNVSTLELGDSALYLCASKTGGITDTQYFGPGTRLTVL.

The chain couples TRBV7-2 to TRBJ1-4; D is undetermined. This CDR3 is built from 16 residues. V lost 0 bases and J 5 bases, leaving 13 bases between the germline ends. The V gene's germline CDR1 is SGHTA and CDR2 FQGNSA. The CDR3 loop reads CASSLALLGGNEKLFF. CDR3 bases: TGTGCCAGCAGCTTAGCACTCCTGGGAGGGAATGAAAAACTGTTTTTT.

The chain joins TRBV28 to TRBJ2-5, with D possibly being TRBD2 (5 bases). Germline CDR1 and CDR2: MDHEN and SYDVKM. Deletions cut 2 bases from V and 4 bases from J, with 8 bases between. This CDR3 is built from 13 residues. The CDR3 sequence: CASSLIRGETQYF. The DNA of the CDR3 is TGTGCCAGCAGTTTAATCCGGGGAGAGACCCAGTACTTC.

The chain has TRBV19 and TRBJ1-2; TRBD1 agrees at 7 bases. Unmatched junction bases numbered 18, after V lost 9 bases and J lost 8 bases. Germline loops: CDR1 LNHDA, CDR2 SQIVND (reference sequence). The CDR3 contains 15 residues. The CDR3 DNA sequence: TGTGCCAGCCGTCCCGGGACAGTAAACAGGGGCGGCTACACCTTC. Translating gives CASRPGTVNRGGYTF.

The chain couples TRBV18 to TRBJ1-3; 11 nucleotides align to TRBD1. Germline V lookup: CDR1 KGHSH, CDR2 LQKENI. This CDR3 is 17 amino acids long. The V gene end was trimmed by 3 bases and the J gene end by 3 bases; junction bases not matched to a gene: 7. The CDR3 protein is CASSPGQGVAIGNTIYF. The CDR3 DNA reads as TGTGCCAGCTCACCGGGACAGGGGGTGGCCATTGGAAACACCATATATTTT.